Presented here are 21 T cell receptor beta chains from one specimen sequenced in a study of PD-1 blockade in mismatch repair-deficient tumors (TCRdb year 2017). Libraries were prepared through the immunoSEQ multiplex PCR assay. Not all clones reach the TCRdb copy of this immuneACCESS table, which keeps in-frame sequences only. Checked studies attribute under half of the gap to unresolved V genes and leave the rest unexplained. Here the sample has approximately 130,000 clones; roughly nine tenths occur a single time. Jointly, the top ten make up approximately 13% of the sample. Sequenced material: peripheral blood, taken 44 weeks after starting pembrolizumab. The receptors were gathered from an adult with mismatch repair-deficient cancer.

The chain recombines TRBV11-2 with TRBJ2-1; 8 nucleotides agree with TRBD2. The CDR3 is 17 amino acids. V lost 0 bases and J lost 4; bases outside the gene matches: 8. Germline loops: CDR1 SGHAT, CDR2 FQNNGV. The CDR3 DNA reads TGTGCCAGCAGCTTAGAATTTCTAGCGGGCGATTACAATGAGCAGTTCTTC. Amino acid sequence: CASSLEFLAGDYNEQFF.

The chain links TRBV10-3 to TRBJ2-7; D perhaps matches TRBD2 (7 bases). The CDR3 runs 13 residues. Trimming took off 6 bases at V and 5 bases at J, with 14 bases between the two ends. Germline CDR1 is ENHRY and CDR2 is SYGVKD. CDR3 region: CAIRPGGGDEQYF. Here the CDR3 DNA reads TGTGCCATCAGGCCGGGGGGCGGGGACGAGCAGTACTTC.

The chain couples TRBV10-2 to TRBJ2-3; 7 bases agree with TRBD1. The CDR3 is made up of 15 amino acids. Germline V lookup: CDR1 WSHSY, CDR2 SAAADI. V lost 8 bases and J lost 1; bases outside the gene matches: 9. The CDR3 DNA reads TGCGCCAGCGGACCACAGGGGCCCCGCACAGATACGCAGTATTTT. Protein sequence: CASGPQGPRTDTQYF.

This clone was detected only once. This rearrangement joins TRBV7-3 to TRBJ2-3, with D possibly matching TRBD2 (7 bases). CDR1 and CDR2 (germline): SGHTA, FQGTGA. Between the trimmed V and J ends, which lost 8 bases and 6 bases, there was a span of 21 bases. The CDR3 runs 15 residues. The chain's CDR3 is CASSQGRGAGDTQYF. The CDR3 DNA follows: TGTGCCAGCTCTCAAGGTCGGGGGGCAGGTGATACGCAGTATTTT.

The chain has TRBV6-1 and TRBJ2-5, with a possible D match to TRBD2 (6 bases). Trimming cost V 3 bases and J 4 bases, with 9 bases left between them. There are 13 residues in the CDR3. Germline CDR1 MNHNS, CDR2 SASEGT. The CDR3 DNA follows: TGTGCCAGCAGTGATCTAGCGAGAGAGACCCAGTACTTC. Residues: CASSDLARETQYF.

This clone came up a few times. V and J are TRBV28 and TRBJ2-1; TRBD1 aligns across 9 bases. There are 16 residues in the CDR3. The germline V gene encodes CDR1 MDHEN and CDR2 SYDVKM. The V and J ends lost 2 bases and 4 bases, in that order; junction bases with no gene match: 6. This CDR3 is CASSLRGTGIYNEQFF. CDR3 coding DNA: TGTGCCAGCAGTTTAAGGGGGACAGGGATTTACAATGAGCAGTTCTTC.

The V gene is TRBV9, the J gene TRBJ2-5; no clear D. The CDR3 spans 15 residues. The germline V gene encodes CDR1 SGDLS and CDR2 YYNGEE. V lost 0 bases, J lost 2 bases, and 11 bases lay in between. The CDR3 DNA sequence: TGTGCCAGCAGCGTAGGGTCGGGTGGTCAAGAGACCCAGTACTTC. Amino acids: CASSVGSGGQETQYF.

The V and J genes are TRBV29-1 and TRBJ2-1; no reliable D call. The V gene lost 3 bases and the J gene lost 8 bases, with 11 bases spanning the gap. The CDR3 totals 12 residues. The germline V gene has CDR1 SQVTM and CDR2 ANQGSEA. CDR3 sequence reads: CSVEEVWDEQFF. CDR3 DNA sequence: TGCAGCGTTGAGGAAGTCTGGGATGAGCAGTTCTTC.

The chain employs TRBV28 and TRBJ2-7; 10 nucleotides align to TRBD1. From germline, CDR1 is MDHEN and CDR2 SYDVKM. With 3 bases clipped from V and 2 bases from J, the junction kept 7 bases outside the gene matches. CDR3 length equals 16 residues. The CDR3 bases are TGTGCCAGCAGTTTTTCCCGGGACAGGGGAACCTACGAGCAGTACTTC. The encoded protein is CASSFSRDRGTYEQYF.

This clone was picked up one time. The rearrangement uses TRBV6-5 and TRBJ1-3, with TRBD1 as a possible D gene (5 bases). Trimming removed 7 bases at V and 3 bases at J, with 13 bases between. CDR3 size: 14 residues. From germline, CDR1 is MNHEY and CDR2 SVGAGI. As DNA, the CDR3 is TGTGCCAGCATGGGCCCGGGGGTTGGAAACACCATATATTTT. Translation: CASMGPGVGNTIYF.

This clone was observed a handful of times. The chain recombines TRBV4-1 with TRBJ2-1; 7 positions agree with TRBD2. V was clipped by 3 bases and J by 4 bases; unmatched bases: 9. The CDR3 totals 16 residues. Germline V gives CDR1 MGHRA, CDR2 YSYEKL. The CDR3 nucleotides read TGCGCCAGCAGCCAGAAGGCACGGGAGGCGTACAATGAGCAGTTCTTC. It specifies CASSQKAREAYNEQFF.

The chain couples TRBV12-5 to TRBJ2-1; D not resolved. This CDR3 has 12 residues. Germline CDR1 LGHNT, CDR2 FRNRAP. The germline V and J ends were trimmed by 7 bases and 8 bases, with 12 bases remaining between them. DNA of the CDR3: TGTGCTAGTGTCGAGTTCTTCGATGAGCAGTTCTTC. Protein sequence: CASVEFFDEQFF.

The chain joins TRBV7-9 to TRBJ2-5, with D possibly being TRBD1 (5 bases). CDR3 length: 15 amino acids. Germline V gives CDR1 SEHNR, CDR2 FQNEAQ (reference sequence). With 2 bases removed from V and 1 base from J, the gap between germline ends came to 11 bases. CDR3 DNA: TGTGCCAGCAGCTTACCCGGCAGGGTCCAAGAGACCCAGTACTTC. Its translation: CASSLPGRVQETQYF.

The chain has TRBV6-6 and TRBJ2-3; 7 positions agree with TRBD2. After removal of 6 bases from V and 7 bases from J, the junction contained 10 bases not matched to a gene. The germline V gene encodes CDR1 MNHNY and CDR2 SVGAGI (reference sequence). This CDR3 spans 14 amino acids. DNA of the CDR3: TGTGCCAGCAGGCGGGGGAGACTTGGGAATACGCAGTATTTT. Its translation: CASRRGRLGNTQYF.

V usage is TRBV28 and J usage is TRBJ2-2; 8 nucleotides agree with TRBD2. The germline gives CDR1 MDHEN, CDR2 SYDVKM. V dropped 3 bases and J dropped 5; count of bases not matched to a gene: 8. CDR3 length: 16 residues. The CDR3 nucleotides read TGTGCCAGCAGTTTTCACCCGGGGGGGCGGACCGGGGAGCTGTTTTTT. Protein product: CASSFHPGGRTGELFF. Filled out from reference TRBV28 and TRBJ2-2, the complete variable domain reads DVKVTQSSRYLVKRTGEKVFLECVQDMDHENMFWYRQDPGLGLRLIYFSYDVKMKEKGDIPEGYSVSREKKERFSLILESASTNQTSMYLCASSFHPGGRTGELFFGEGSRLTVL.

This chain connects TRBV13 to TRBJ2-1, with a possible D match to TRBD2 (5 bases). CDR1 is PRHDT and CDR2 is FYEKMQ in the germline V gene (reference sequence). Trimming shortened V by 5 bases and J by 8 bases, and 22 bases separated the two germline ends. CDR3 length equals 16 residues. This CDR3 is CASSLITGSMRDEQFF. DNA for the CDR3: TGTGCCAGCAGCCTCATCACCGGGTCCATGCGGGATGAGCAGTTCTTC.

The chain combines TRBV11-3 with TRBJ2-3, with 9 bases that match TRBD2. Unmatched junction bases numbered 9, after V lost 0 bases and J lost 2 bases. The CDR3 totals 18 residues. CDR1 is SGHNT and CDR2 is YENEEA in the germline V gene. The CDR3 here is CASSLDRREGRYTDTQYF. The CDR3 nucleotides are TGTGCCAGCAGCTTAGATAGGCGGGAGGGCCGGTACACAGATACGCAGTATTTT.

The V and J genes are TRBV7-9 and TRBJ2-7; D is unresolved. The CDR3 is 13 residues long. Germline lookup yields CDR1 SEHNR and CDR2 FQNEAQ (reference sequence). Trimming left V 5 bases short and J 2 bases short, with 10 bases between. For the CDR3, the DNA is TGTGCCAGCAGCCCCCGACTTCCCTACGAGCAGTACTTC. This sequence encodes CASSPRLPYEQYF. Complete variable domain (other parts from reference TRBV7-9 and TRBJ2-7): DTGVSQNPRHKITKRGQNVTFRCDPISEHNRLYWYRQTLGQGPEFLTYFQNEAQLEKSRLLSDRFSAERPKGSFSTLEIQRTEQGDSAMYLCASSPRLPYEQYFGPGTRLTVT.

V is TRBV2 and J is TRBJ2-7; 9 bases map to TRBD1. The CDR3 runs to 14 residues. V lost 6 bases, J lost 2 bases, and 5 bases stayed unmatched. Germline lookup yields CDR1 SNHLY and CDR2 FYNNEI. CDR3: CASRSGQGTYEQYF. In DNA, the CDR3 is TGTGCCAGCAGATCGGGACAGGGAACCTACGAGCAGTACTTC.

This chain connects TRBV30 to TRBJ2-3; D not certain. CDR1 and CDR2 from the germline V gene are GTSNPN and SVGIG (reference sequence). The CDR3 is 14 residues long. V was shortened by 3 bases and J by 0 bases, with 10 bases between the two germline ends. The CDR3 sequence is CAWRVPLSTDTQYF. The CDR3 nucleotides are TGTGCCTGGAGAGTGCCCCTTAGCACAGATACGCAGTATTTT.

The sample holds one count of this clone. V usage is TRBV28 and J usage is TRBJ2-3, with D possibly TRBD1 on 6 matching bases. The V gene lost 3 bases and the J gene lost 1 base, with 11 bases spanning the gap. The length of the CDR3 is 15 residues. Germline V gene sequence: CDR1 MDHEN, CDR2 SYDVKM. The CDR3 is CASSFLQGGTDTQYF. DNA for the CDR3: TGTGCCAGCAGTTTCTTACAGGGAGGCACAGATACGCAGTATTTT.